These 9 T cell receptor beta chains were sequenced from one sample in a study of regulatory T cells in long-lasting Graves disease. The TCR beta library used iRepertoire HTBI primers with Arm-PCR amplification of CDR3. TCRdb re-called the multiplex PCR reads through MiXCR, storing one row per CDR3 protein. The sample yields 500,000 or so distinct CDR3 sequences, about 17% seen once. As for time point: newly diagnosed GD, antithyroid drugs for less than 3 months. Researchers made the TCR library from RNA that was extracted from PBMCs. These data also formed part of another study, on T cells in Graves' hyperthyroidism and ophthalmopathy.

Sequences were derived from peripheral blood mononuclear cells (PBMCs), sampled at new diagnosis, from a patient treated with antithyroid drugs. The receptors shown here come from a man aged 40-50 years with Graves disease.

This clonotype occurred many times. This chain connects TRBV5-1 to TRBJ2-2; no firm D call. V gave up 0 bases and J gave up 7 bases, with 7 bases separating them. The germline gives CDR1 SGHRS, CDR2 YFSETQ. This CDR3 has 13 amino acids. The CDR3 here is CASSLEGFGELFF. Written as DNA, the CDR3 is TGCGCCAGCAGCTTGGAGGGTTTCGGGGAGCTGTTTTTT.

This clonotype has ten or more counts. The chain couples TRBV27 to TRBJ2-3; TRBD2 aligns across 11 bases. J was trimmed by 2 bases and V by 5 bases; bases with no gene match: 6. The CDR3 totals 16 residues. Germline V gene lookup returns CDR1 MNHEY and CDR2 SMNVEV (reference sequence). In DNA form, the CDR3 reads TGTGCCAGCAGTAAACTTAGCGGGAGGGCCACAGATACGCAGTATTTT. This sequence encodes CASSKLSGRATDTQYF.

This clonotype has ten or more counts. The CDR3 is CASSPRLTGDHTGELFF. The CDR3 nucleotides read TGTGCCAGCAGTCCAAGGCTCACAGGGGACCACACCGGGGAGCTGTTTTTT. The rearrangement joins TRBV12-3 or TRBV12-4 to TRBJ2-2; 7 bases are a match to TRBD1. CDR3 length equals 17 residues. Unmatched junction bases numbered 12, after V lost 5 bases and J lost 3 bases.

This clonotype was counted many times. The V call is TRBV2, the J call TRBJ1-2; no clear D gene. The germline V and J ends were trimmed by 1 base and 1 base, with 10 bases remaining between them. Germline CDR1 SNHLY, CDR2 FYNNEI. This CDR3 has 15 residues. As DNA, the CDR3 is TGTGCCAGCAGTGAAGGGTTCGCAGTTAACTATGGCTACACCTTC. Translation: CASSEGFAVNYGYTF.

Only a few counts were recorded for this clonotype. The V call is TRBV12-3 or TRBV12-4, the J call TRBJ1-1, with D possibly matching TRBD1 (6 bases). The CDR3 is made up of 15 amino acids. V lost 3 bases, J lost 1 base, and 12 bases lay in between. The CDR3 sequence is CASSFPQGPNTEAFF. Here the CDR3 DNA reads TGTGCCAGCAGTTTTCCCCAGGGGCCGAACACTGAAGCTTTCTTT.

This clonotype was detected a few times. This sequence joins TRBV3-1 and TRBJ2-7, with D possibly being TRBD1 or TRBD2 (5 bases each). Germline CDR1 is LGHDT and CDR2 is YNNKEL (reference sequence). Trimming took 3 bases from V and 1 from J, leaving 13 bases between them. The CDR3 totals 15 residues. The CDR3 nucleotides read TGTGCCAGCAGCCACCATCGGGACCGGTCCTACGAGCAGTACTTC. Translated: CASSHHRDRSYEQYF.

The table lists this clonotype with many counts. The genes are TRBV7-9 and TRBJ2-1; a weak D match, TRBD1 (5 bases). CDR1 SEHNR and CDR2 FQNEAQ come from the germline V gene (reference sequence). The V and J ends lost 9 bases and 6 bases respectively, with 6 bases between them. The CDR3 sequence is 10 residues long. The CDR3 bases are TGTGCCAGTGGGGCCAATGAGCAGTTCTTC. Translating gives CASGANEQFF.

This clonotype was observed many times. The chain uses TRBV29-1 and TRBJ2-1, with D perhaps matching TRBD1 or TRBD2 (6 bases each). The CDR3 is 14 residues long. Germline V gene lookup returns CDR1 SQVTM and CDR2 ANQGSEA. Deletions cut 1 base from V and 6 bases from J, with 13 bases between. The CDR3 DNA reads TGCAGCGTTGAAGTCACACAGGGACTCAATGAGCAGTTCTTC. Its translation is CSVEVTQGLNEQFF.

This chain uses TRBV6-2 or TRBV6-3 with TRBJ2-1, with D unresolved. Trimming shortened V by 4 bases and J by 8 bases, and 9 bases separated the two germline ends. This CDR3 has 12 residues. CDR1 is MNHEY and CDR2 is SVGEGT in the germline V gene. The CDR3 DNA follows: TGTGCCAGCAGTTTTATTGTATATGAGCAGTTCTTC. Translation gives CASSFIVYEQFF.